This is a list of T cell receptor beta chains from one sample in a study of response to subunit inactivated influenza vaccine. TCRdb redid the calling of the RT-PCR reads with MiXCR, one entry per CDR3 protein. The sample lists roughly 540,000 distinct CDR3 sequences, under 30% occurring once. These records were also assigned to another study, of T cells expressing NK-cell markers.

This material consisted of CD4+ T cells sorted from PBMCs, taken roughly 12 days after vaccination. These receptors all stem from a man aged 50 or older who received an inactivated influenza vaccine. Both conserved end residues are part of each CDR3.

v_call cdr3_aa
TRBV5-1 CASSLGPTSYNEQFF
TRBV10-2 CASSEGQGLYEQYF
TRBV7-2 CASSSDSHGSQYF
TRBV24-1 CATSDPVDPLNIQYF
TRBV28 CATREETQYF
TRBV7-9 CASSSALRGDINSPLHF
TRBV6-1 CASSEALRGDAFF
TRBV7-2 CASSFIAGGPNEQFF
TRBV29-1 CSVEELAGFAQYF
TRBV4-2 CASSQLSGTGSYEQYF
TRBV20-1 CSAAGDPATKNIQYF
TRBV12-3/TRBV12-4 CASSFGLAMDEQFF
TRBV24-1 CATSETGTGVGEQYF
TRBV28 CASSLWQGARETQYF
TRBV12-3/TRBV12-4 CASLGQHTEAFF
TRBV19 CASSIQGVLNSGELFF
TRBV29-1 CSVGGAGELFF
TRBV24-1 CATSDSRADTQYF
TRBV5-6 CASSLLVTGGGADTQYF
TRBV10-3 CAISDGLAIPYEQYF
TRBV19 CASSRGRPSDGYTF
TRBV2 CASTPAGAETQYF
TRBV6-1 CASYSVGSYGYTF
TRBV20-1 CSARDIETQYF
TRBV5-8 CASSLRTRQSTEAFF
TRBV6-1 CASSEAGGEQFF
TRBV4-2 CASSQDKITGELFF
TRBV5-5 CASSQTPQVQETQYF
TRBV5-1 CASSGMDRRRLFF